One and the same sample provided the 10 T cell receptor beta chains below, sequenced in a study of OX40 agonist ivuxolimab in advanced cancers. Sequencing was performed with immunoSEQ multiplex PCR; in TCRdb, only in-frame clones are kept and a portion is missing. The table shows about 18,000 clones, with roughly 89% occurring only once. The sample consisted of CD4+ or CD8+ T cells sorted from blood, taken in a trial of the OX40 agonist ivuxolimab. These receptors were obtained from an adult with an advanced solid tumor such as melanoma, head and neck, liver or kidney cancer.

The CDR3 spells CASSADEETQYF. DNA for the CDR3: TGTGCCAGCAGTGCTGACGAGGAGACCCAGTACTTC. This chain uses TRBV25-1 with TRBJ2-5, with D hard to call. This CDR3 region has 12 residues. Germline V CDR1 and CDR2: MGHDK, SYGVNS. Between the trimmed V and J ends, which lost 4 bases and 5 bases, there was a span of 8 bases. Full variable domain (outside the CDR3, taken from reference TRBV25-1 and TRBJ2-5): EADIYQTPRYLVIGTGKKITLECSQTMGHDKMYWYQQDPGMELHLIHYSYGVNSTEKGDLSSESTVSRIRTEHFPLTLESARPSHTSQYLCASSADEETQYFGPGTRLLVL.

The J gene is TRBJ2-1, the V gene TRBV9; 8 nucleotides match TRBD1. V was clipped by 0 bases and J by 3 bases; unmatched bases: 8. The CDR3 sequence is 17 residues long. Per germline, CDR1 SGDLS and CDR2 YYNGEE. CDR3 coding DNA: TGTGCCAGCAGCGTAGGGGCAGGGGGCGCATACTACAATGAGCAGTTCTTC. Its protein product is CASSVGAGGAYYNEQFF.

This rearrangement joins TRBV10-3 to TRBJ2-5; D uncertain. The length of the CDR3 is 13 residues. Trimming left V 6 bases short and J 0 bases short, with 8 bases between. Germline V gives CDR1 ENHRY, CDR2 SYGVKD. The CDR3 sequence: CAIRSVDQETQYF. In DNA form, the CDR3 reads TGTGCCATCAGAAGCGTGGACCAAGAGACCCAGTACTTC.

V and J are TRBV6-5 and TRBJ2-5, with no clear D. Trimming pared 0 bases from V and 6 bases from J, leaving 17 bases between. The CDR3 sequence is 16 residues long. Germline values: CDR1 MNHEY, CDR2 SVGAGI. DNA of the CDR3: TGTGCCAGCAGTTACTCCTTTCCGTATCAAGAGAAGACCCAGTACTTC. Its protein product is CASSYSFPYQEKTQYF.

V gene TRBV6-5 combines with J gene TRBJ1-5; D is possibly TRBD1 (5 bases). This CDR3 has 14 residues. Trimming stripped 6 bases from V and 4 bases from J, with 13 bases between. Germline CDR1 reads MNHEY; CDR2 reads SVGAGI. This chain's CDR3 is CASSKDRKNQPQHF. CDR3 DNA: TGTGCCAGCAGCAAAGACAGAAAAAATCAGCCCCAGCATTTT.

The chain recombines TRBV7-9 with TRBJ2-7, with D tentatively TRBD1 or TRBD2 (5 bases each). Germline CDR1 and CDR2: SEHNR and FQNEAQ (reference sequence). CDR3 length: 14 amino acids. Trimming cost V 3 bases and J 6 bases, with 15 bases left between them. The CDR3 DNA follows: TGTGCCAGCAGCTTTCCGGGGCGGGTAGGCGAGCAGTACTTC. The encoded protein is CASSFPGRVGEQYF.

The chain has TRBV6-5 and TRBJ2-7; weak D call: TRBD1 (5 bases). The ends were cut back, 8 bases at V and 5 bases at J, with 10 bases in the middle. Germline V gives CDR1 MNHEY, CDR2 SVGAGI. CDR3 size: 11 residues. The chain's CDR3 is CASWQGDEQYF. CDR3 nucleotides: TGTGCCAGCTGGCAGGGTGACGAGCAGTACTTC.

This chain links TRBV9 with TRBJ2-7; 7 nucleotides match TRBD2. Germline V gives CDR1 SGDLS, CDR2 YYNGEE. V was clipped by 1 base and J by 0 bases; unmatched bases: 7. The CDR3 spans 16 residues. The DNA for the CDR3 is TGTGCCAGCAGCGTAAAGGGGAGGGACTACTCCTACGAGCAGTACTTC. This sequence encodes CASSVKGRDYSYEQYF.

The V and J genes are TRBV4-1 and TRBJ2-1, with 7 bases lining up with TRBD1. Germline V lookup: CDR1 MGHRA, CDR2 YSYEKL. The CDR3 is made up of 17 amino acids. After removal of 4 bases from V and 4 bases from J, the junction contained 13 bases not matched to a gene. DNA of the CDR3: TGCGCCAGCAGCCCAGGACAGGTATTGTTCCCTTACAATGAGCAGTTCTTC. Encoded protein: CASSPGQVLFPYNEQFF.

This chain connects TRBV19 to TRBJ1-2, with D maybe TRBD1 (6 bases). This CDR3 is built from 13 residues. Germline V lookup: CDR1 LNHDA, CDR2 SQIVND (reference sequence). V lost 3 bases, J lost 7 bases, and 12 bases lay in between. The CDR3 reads CASSIGGGAGYTF. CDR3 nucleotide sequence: TGTGCCAGTAGTATTGGAGGGGGGGCTGGCTACACCTTC. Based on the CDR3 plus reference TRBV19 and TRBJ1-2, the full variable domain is DGGITQSPKYLFRKEGQNVTLSCEQNLNHDAMYWYRQDPGQGLRLIYYSQIVNDFQKGDIAEGYSVSREKKESFPLTVTSAQKNPTAFYLCASSIGGGAGYTFGSGTRLTVV.